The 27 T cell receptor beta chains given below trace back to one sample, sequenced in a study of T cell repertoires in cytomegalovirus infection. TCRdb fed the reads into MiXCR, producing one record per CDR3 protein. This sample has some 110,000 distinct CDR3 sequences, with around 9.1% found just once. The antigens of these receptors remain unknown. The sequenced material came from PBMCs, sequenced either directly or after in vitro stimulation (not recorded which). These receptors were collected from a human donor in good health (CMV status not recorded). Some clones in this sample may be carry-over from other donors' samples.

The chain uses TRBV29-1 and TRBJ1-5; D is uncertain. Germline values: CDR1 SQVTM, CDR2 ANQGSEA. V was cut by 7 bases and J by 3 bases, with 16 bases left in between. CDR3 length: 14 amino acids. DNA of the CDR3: TGCAGCGCCCTCGGGCCGGGCACCAATCAGCCCCAGCATTTT. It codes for CSALGPGTNQPQHF.

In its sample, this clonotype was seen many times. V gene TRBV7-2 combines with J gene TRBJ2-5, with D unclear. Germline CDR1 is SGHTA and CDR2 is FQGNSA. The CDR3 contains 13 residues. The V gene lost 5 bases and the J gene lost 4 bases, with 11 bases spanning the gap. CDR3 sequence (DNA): TGTGCCAGCAGCCAGGCCAGAATAGAGACCCAGTACTTC. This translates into CASSQARIETQYF.

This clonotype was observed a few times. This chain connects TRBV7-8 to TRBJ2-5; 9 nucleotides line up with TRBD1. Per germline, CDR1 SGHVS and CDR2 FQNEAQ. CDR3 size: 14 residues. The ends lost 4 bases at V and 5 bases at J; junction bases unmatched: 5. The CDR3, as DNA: TGTGCCAGCAGCTACAGGGGGCTTTGGGAGACCCAGTACTTC. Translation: CASSYRGLWETQYF.

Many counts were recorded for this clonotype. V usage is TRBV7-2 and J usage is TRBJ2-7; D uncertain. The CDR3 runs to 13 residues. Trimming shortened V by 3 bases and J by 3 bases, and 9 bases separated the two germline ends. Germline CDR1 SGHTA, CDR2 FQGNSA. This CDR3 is CASSFNWGYEQYF. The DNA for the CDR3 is TGTGCCAGCAGCTTTAATTGGGGCTACGAGCAGTACTTC.

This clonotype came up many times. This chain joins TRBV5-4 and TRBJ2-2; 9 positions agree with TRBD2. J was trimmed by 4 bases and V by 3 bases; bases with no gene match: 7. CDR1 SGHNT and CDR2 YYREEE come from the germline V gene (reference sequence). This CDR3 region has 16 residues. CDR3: CASSSGLARGTGELFF. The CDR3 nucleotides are TGTGCCAGCAGCTCTGGACTAGCGCGGGGCACCGGGGAGCTGTTTTTT.

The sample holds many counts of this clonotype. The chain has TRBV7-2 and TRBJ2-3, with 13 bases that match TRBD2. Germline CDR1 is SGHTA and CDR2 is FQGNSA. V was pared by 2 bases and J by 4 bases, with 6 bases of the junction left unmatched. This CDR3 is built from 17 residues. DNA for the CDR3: TGTGCCAGCAGCTTATTGTTTACTAGCGGGAGGGCAGATACGCAGTATTTT. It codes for CASSLLFTSGRADTQYF.

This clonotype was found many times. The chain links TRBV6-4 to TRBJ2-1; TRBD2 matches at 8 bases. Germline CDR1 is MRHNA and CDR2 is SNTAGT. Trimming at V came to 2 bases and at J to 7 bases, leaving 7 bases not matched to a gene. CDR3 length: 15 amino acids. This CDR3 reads CASSDTGTSRNEQFF. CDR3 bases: TGTGCCAGCAGTGACACTGGGACTAGTAGGAATGAGCAGTTCTTC.

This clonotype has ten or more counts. The CDR3 DNA is TGTGCCAGCACGGAGGGCCGGGAGCTCCGAGAGACCCAGTACTTC. This sequence encodes CASTEGRELRETQYF. The chain uses TRBV7-2 and TRBJ2-5; TRBD2 is a possible D gene (6 bases). The CDR3 has 15 residues. Trimming pared 7 bases from V and 4 bases from J, leaving 19 bases between. CDR1 and CDR2 (germline): SGHTA, FQGNSA.

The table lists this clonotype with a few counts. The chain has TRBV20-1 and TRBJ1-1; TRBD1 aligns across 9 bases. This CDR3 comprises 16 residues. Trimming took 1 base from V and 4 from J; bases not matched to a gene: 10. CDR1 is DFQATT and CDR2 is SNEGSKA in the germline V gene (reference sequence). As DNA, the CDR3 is TGCAGTGCTAGAGTTGGGACAGGGATAGGGGCCACTGAAGCTTTCTTT. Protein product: CSARVGTGIGATEAFF.

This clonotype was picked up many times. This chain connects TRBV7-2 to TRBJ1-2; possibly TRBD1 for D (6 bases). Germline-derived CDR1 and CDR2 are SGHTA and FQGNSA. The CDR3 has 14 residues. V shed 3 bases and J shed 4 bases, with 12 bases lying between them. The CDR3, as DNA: TGTGCCAGCAGCTTTCCGGGACACTCCTATGGCTACACCTTC. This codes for CASSFPGHSYGYTF.

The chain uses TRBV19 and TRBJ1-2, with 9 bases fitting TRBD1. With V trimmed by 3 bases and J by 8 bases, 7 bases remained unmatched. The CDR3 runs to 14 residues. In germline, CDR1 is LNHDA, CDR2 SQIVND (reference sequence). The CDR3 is CASSIGTGYDGYTF. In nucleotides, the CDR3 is TGTGCCAGTAGTATCGGGACAGGGTATGACGGCTACACCTTC.

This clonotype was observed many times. The CDR3 here is CASSPYMRTEAFF. Written as DNA, the CDR3 is TGTGCCAGCAGCCCGTATATGAGGACTGAAGCTTTCTTT. The rearrangement links TRBV7-2 to TRBJ1-1; D not certain. V lost 5 bases and J lost 5, with 12 bases in between. The CDR3 sequence is 13 residues long. Germline V gene data show CDR1 as SGHTA and CDR2 as FQGNSA. The whole variable domain, filled in from reference TRBV7-2 and TRBJ1-1, reads GAGVSQSPSNKVTEKGKDVELRCDPISGHTALYWYRQSLGQGLEFLIYFQGNSAPDKSGLPSDRFSAERTGGSVSTLTIQRTQQEDSAVYLCASSPYMRTEAFFGQGTRLTVV.

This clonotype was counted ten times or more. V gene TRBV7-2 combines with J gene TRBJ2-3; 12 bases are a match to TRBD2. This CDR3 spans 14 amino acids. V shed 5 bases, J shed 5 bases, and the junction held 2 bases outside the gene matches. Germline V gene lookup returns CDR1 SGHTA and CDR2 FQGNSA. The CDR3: CASSPGLAGDTQYF. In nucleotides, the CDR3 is TGTGCCAGCAGCCCGGGACTAGCGGGAGATACGCAGTATTTT. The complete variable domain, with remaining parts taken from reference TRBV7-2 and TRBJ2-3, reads GAGVSQSPSNKVTEKGKDVELRCDPISGHTALYWYRQSLGQGLEFLIYFQGNSAPDKSGLPSDRFSAERTGGSVSTLTIQRTQQEDSAVYLCASSPGLAGDTQYFGPGTRLTVL.

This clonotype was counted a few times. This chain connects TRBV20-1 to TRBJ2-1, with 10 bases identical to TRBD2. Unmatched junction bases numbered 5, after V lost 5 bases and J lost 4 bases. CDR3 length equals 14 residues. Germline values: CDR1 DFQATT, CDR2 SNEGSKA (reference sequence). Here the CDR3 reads CSAGRTSGYNEQFF. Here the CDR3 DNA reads TGCAGTGCTGGACGGACTAGCGGTTACAATGAGCAGTTCTTC.

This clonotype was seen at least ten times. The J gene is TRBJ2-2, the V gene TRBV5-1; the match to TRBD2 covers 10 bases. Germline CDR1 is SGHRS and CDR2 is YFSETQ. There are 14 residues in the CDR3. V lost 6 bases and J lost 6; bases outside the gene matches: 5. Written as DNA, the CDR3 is TGCGCCAGCAAGCGGGAGGGGGCTTCCGGGGAGCTGTTTTTT. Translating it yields CASKREGASGELFF.

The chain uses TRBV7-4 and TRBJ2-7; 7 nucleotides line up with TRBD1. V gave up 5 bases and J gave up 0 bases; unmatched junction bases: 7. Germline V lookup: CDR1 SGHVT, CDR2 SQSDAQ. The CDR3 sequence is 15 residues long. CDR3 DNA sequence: TGTGCCAGCAGCCCAGAGGGACAGAGCTCCTACGAGCAGTACTTC. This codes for CASSPEGQSSYEQYF.

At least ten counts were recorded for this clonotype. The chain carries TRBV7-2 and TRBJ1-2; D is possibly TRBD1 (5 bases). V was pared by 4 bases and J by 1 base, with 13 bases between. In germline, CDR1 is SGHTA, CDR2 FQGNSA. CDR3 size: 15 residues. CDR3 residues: CASSSRGGVNYGYTF. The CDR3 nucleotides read TGTGCCAGCAGCTCCCGGGGAGGGGTTAACTATGGCTACACCTTC.

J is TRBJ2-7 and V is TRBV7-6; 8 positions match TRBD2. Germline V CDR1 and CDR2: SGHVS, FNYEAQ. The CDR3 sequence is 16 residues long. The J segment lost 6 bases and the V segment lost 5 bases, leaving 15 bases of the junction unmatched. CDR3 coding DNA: TGTGCCAGCAGCCCCATCGGGGGGGGGGCACCTTTCGAGCAGTACTTC. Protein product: CASSPIGGGAPFEQYF.

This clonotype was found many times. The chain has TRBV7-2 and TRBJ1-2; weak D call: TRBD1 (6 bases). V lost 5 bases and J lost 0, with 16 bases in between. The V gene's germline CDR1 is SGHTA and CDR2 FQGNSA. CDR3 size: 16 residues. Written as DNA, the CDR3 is TGTGCCAGCAGCCAAACTAACAGGGTGGCTAACTATGGCTACACCTTC. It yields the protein CASSQTNRVANYGYTF.

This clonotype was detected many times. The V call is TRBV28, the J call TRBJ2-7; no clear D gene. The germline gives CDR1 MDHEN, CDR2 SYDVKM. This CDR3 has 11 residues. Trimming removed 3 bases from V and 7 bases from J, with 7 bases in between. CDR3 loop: CASSFGEEQYF. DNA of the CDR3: TGTGCCAGCAGTTTCGGAGAGGAGCAGTACTTC.

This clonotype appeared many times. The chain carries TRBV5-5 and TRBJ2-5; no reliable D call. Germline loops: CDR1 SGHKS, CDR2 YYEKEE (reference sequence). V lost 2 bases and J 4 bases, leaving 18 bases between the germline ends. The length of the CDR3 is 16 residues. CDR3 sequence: CASSLRDARVGETQYF. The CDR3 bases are TGTGCCAGCAGCTTAAGGGATGCGAGAGTGGGAGAGACCCAGTACTTC.

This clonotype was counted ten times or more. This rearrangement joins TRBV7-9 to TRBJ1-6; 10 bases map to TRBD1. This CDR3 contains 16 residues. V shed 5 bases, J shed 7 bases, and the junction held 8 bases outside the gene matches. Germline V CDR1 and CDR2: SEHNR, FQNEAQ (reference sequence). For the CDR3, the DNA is TGTGCCAGCAGCACGCCGGGACAGGGGCCGAATTCACCCCTCCACTTT. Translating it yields CASSTPGQGPNSPLHF.

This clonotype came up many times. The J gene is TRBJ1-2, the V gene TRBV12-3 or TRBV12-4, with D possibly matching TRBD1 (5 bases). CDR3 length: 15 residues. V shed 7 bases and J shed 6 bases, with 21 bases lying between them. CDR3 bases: TGTGCCAGCAACCTAGGGGTTGGGACGATCGATGGCTACACCTTC. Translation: CASNLGVGTIDGYTF.

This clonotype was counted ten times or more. Written as DNA, the CDR3 is TGTGCCAGCAGTTACGGGAGGGACAGAGTTTACACTGAAGCTTTCTTT. As protein: CASSYGRDRVYTEAFF. This chain uses TRBV6-2 or TRBV6-3 with TRBJ1-1; 7 bases match TRBD1. CDR1 and CDR2 (germline): MNHEY, SVGEGT. The V and J ends lost 2 bases and 3 bases, in that order; junction bases with no gene match: 9. The CDR3 covers 16 residues.

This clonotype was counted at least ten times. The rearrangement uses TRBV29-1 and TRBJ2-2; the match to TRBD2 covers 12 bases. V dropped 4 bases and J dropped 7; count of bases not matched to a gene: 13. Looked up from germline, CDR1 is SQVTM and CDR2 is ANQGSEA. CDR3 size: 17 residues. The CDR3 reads CSVGERRLAGEGGELFF. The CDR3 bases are TGCAGCGTTGGAGAGAGGAGACTAGCGGGAGAGGGCGGGGAGCTGTTTTTT.

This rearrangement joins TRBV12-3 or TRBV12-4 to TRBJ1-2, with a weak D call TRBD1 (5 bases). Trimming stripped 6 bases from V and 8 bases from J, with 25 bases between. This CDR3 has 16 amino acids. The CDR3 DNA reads TGTGCCAGCAGGTGGATTCGAGTGGGGACGACGGGGGGCTACACCTTC. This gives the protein CASRWIRVGTTGGYTF.

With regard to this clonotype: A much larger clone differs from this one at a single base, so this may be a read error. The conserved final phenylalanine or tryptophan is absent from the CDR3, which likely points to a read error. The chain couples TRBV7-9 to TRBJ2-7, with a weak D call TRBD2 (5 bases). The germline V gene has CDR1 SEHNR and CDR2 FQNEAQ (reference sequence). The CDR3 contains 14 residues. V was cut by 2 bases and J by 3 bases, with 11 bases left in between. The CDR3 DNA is TGTGCCAGCAGCTTATATGACGGACTCTACGAGCAGTACTCC. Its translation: CASSLYDGLYEQYS.